The 16 T cell receptor beta chains below come from one sample, sequenced in a study of T cell repertoires in cytomegalovirus infection (dated by TCRdb to the late 2010s). Data came from an Illumina HiSeq 1500. The raw public reads went through TCRdb reprocessing: fastp at Q25, MiXCR clone calling, in-frame beta chains kept. Each record represents a unique CDR3 protein, reported with the most common genes and DNA among its rows. Counted in this sample were more than 500,000 distinct CDR3 sequences; approximately 15% of them appeared once. The ten largest account for roughly a quarter of the sample. The sequencing sample was made of CD8+ T cells from PBMCs. These receptors came from a human donor in good health (CMV status not recorded). Some clones in this sample may be carry-over from other donors' samples.

This clonotype was found many times. The chain carries TRBV7-6 and TRBJ2-7, with a weak D call TRBD1 (5 bases). This CDR3 region has 13 residues. Trimming took off 6 bases at V and 1 base at J, with 10 bases between the two ends. CDR1 and CDR2 from the germline V gene are SGHVS and FNYEAQ. The CDR3: CASRPQGSYEQYF. The CDR3 DNA is TGTGCCAGCAGACCGCAGGGATCCTACGAGCAGTACTTC.

The sample holds many counts of this clonotype. The chain recombines TRBV7-8 with TRBJ2-2; 14 nucleotides align to TRBD2. With 4 bases clipped from V and 2 bases from J, the junction kept 6 bases outside the gene matches. CDR1 SGHVS and CDR2 FQNEAQ come from the germline V gene. The length of the CDR3 is 18 residues. CDR3 amino acids: CASSSGTSGSPNTGELFF. In DNA, the CDR3 is TGTGCCAGCAGCTCTGGGACTAGCGGGAGTCCTAACACCGGGGAGCTGTTTTTT. The complete variable domain, with remaining parts taken from reference TRBV7-8 and TRBJ2-2, reads GAGVSQSPRYKVAKRGQDVALRCDPISGHVSLFWYQQALGQGPEFLTYFQNEAQLDKSGLPSDRFFAERPEGSVSTLKIQRTQQEDSAVYLCASSSGTSGSPNTGELFFGEGSRLTVL.

This clonotype occurred many times. The chain carries TRBV7-6 and TRBJ2-5; TRBD2 is a possible D gene (5 bases). The CDR3 consists of 17 residues. Trimming removed 1 base from V and 2 bases from J, with 17 bases in between. Per germline, CDR1 SGHVS and CDR2 FNYEAQ. The CDR3 reads CASSLDPQLERQETQYF. The CDR3 region has the DNA TGTGCCAGCAGCTTAGACCCTCAACTAGAACGGCAAGAGACCCAGTACTTC.

This clonotype was counted only a few times. The rearrangement uses TRBV4-2 and TRBJ2-3; TRBD2 is a possible D gene (6 bases). V was cut by 0 bases and J by 2 bases, with 15 bases left in between. Per germline, CDR1 LGHNA and CDR2 YNFKEQ. This CDR3 comprises 17 residues. As DNA, the CDR3 is TGTGCCAGCAGCCAAGAAGAGCGGGTAATACCCACAGATACGCAGTATTTT. Translation: CASSQEERVIPTDTQYF.

A note on this clonotype: A much larger clone differs from this one at a single base, so this may be a read error. This chain uses TRBV7-3 with TRBJ2-1; D is perhaps TRBD1 (5 bases). The CDR3 extends over 15 amino acids. Germline values: CDR1 SGHTA, CDR2 FQGTGA. The CDR3 protein is CTSSLLQVPYNEQFF. As DNA, the CDR3 is TGTACCAGCAGCTTACTACAGGTGCCCTACAATGAGCAGTTCTTC. Full variable domain (outside the CDR3, taken from reference TRBV7-3 and TRBJ2-1): GAGVSQTPSNKVTEKGKYVELRCDPISGHTALYWYRQSLGQGPEFLIYFQGTGAADDSGLPNDRFFAVRPEGSVSTLKIQRTERGDSAVYLCTSSLLQVPYNEQFFGPGTRLTVL.

This clonotype came up a few times. This sequence joins TRBV12-3 or TRBV12-4 and TRBJ2-7, with 9 bases fitting TRBD1. V was pared by 1 base and J by 12 bases, with 7 bases of the junction left unmatched. The CDR3 runs 13 residues. The CDR3 DNA is TGTGCCAGCAGTTTAGGGGATCGGACAGGGGCGTACTTC. This codes for CASSLGDRTGAYF.

V and J are TRBV20-1 and TRBJ1-3; D call uncertain. The CDR3 loop spans 14 amino acids. Trimming pared 4 bases from V and 1 base from J, leaving 11 bases between. From germline, CDR1 is DFQATT and CDR2 SNEGSKA (reference sequence). The DNA of the CDR3 is TGCAGTGCTACCCCGACGGGATCTGGAAACACCATATATTTT. This gives the protein CSATPTGSGNTIYF.

The rearrangement uses TRBV2 and TRBJ2-3; D remains ambiguous. The CDR3 consists of 11 residues. The germline gives CDR1 SNHLY, CDR2 FYNNEI. V was shortened by 11 bases and J by 6 bases, with 12 bases between the two germline ends. The CDR3 nucleotides are TGTGCCTTTTCCCCCCCGGATACGCAGTATTTT. Protein product: CAFSPPDTQYF.

This rearrangement joins TRBV7-9 to TRBJ1-1, with a tentative D call TRBD1 (6 bases). The V gene's germline CDR1 is SEHNR and CDR2 FQNEAQ (reference sequence). Trimming took 8 bases from V and 8 from J, leaving 18 bases between them. This CDR3 contains 13 residues. In DNA, the CDR3 is TGTGCCAGCCGAAGCGACAGGCACCCAGAAGCTTTCTTT. Translating gives CASRSDRHPEAFF.

The CDR3 DNA reads TGTGCCAGCAGCTTCCCAAAGAACCAAGGACCGGAGACCCAGTACTTC. Its protein is CASSFPKNQGPETQYF. The V call is TRBV7-9, the J call TRBJ2-5; D unclear. Germline CDR1 SEHNR, CDR2 FQNEAQ (reference sequence). Trimming removed 3 bases at V and 5 bases at J, with 19 bases between. This CDR3 comprises 16 residues.

This clonotype was counted many times. The chain is built from TRBV7-2 and TRBJ2-1, with 7 bases lining up with TRBD2. Germline loops: CDR1 SGHTA, CDR2 FQGNSA. The J segment lost 13 bases and the V segment lost 1 base, leaving 4 bases of the junction unmatched. The CDR3 consists of 12 residues. In DNA, the CDR3 is TGTGCCAGCAGCTTAGTGGCGGGACTACAGTTCTTC. It encodes CASSLVAGLQFF. The entire variable domain, with the rest obtained from reference TRBV7-2 and TRBJ2-1, is as follows: GAGVSQSPSNKVTEKGKDVELRCDPISGHTALYWYRQSLGQGLEFLIYFQGNSAPDKSGLPSDRFSAERTGGSVSTLTIQRTQQEDSAVYLCASSLVAGLQFFGPGTRLTVL.

This clonotype occurred many times. The rearrangement joins TRBV7-3 to TRBJ2-2, with 7 positions matching TRBD2. V lost 3 bases, J lost 1 base, and 5 bases stayed unmatched. The CDR3 spans 16 residues. Germline V gene sequence: CDR1 SGHTA, CDR2 FQGTGA. The chain's CDR3 is CASSLGGRGNTGELFF. As DNA, the CDR3 is TGTGCCAGCAGCTTGGGCGGGAGAGGGAACACCGGGGAGCTGTTTTTT.

In this sample, this clonotype turned up many times. The rearrangement joins TRBV19 to TRBJ1-1; no firm D call. The germline V and J ends were trimmed by 6 bases and 4 bases, with 9 bases remaining between them. Germline-derived CDR1 and CDR2 are LNHDA and SQIVND (reference sequence). The CDR3 consists of 12 residues. The CDR3 bases are TGTGCCAGTAGCTGGGGAAGCACTGAAGCTTTCTTT. Translation gives CASSWGSTEAFF.

This clonotype showed up many times. This rearrangement joins TRBV7-9 to TRBJ1-2; D gene ambiguous. Trimming took off 5 bases at V and 3 bases at J, with 13 bases between the two ends. Germline CDR1 is SEHNR and CDR2 is FQNEAQ (reference sequence). The CDR3 contains 14 residues. CDR3 residues: CASSPPGRDYGYTF. CDR3 nucleotides: TGTGCCAGCAGCCCGCCCGGGCGGGACTATGGCTACACCTTC.

This clonotype was seen at least ten times. The chain uses TRBV5-6 and TRBJ2-1, with 10 bases identical to TRBD2. Trimming cost V 2 bases and J 4 bases; bases outside gene matches: 9. The CDR3 is made up of 17 amino acids. Germline V CDR1 and CDR2: SGHDT, YYEEEE. The CDR3 region has the DNA TGTGCCAGCAGCTTAGGGGTAGCGGGAGGCATATACAATGAGCAGTTCTTC. Translating gives CASSLGVAGGIYNEQFF.

In this sample, this clonotype turned up a few times. The chain links TRBV27 to TRBJ1-5; tentative D call: TRBD1 (5 bases). The germline V gene encodes CDR1 MNHEY and CDR2 SMNVEV (reference sequence). This CDR3 is built from 14 residues. V was shortened by 6 bases and J by 1 base, with 10 bases between the two germline ends. CDR3 DNA: TGTGCCAGCAGCCAGGGTAAGAGCAATCAGCCCCAGCATTTT. Its translation is CASSQGKSNQPQHF.